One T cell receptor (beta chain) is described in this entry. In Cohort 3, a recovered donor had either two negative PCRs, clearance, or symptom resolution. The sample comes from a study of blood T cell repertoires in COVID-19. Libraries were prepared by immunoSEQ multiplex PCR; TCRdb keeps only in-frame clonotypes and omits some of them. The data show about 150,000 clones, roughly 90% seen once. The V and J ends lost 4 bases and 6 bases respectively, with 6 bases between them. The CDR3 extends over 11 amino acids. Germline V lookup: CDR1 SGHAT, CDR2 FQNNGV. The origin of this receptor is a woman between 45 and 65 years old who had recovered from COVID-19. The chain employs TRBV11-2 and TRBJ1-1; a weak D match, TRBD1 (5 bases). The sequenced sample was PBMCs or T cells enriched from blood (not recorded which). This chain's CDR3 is CASSSTAEAFF. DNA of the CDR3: TGTGCCAGCAGCTCGACAGCTGAAGCTTTCTTT. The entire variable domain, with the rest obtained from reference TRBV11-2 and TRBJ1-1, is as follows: EAGVAQSPRYKIIEKRQSVAFWCNPISGHATLYWYQQILGQGPKLLIQFQNNGVVDDSQLPKDRFSAERLKGVDSTLKIQPAKLEDSAVYLCASSSTAEAFFGQGTRLTVV.